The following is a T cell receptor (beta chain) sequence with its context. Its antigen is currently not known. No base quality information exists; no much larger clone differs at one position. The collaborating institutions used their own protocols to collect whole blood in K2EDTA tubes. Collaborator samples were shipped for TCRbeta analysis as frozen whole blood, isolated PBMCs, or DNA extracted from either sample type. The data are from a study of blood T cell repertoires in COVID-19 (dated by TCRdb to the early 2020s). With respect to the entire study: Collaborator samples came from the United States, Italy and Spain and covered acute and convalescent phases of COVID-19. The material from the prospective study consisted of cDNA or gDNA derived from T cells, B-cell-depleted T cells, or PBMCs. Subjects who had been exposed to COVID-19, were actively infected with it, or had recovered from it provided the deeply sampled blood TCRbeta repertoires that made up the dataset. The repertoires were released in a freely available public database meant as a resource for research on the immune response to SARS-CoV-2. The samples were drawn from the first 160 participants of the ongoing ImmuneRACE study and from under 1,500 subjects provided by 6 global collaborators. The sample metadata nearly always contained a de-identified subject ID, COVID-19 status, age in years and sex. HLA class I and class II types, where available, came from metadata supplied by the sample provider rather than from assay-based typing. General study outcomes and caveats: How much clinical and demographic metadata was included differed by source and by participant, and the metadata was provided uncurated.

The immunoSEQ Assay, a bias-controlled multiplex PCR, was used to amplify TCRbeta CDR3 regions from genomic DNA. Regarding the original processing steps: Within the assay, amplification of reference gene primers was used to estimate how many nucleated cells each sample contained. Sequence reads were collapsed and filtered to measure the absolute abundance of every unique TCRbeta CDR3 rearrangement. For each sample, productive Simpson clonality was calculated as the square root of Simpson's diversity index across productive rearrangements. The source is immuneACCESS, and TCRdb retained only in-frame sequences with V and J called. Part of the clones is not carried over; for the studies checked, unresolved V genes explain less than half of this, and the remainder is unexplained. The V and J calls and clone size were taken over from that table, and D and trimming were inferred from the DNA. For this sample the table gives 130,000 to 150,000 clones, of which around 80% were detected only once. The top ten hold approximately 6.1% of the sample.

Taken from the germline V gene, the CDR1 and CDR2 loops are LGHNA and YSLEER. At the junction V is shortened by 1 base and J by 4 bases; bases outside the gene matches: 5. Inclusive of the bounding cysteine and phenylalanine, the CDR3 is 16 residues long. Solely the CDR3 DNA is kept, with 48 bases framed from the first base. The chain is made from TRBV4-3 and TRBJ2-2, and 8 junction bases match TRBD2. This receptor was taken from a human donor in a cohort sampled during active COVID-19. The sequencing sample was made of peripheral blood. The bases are TGCGCCAGCAGCCAAGGCGGCGGGGGGCCCACCGGGGAGCTGTTTTTT. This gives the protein CASSQGGGGPTGELFF.